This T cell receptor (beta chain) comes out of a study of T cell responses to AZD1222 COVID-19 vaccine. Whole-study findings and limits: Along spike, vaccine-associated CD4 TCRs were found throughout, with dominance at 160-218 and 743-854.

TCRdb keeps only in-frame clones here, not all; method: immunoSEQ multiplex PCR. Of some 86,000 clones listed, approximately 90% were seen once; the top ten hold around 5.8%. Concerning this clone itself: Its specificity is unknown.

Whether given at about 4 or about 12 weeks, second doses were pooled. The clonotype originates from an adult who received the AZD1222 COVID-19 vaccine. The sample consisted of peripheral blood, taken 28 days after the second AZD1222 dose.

The CDR3 spells CASSLGGGLHTDTQYF. As DNA, the CDR3 is TGTGCCAGCAGCTTAGGAGGGGGACTACACACAGATACGCAGTATTTT. The V call is TRBV11-3, the J call TRBJ2-3, with a weak D call TRBD2 (7 bases). The CDR3 loop spans 16 amino acids. The germline CDR1 and CDR2 sequences are SGHNT and YENEEA. Trimming took off 1 base at V and 2 bases at J, with 13 bases between the two ends.